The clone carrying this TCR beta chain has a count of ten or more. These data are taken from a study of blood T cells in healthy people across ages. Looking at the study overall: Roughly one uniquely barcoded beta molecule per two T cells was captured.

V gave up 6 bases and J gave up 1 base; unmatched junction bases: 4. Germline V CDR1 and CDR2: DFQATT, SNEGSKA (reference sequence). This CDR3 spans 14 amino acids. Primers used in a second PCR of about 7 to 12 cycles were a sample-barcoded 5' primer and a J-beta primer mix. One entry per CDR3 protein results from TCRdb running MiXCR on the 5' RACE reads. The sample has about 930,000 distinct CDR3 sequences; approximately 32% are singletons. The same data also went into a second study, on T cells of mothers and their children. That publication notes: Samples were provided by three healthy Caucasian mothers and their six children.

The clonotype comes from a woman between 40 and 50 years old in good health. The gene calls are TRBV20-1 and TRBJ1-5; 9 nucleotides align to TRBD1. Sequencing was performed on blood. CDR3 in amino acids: CSAKDRGSNQPQHF. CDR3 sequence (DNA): TGCAGTGCCAAGGACAGGGGAAGCAATCAGCCCCAGCATTTT.